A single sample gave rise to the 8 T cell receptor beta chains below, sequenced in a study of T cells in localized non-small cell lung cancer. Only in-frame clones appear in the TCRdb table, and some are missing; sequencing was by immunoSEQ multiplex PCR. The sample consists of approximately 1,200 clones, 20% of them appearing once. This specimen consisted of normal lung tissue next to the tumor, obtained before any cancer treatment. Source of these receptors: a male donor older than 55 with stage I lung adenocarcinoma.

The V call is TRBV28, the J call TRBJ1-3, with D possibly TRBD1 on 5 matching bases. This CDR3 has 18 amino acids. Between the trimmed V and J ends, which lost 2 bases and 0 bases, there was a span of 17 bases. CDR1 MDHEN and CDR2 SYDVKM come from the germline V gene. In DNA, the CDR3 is TGTGCCAGCAGTTTAGCGGGGCCGACGGAGAGCTCTGGAAACACCATATATTTT. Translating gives CASSLAGPTESSGNTIYF.

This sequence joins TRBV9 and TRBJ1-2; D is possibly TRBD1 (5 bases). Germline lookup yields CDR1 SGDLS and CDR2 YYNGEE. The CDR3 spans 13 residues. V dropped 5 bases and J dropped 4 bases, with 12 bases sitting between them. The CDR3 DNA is TGTGCCAGCAGTGTCCGGCAGGGCTATGGCTACACCTTC. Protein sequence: CASSVRQGYGYTF.

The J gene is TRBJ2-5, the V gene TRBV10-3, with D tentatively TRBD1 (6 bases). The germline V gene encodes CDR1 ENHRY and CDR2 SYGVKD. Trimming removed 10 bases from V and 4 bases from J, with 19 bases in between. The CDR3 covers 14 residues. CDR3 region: CASYPTGMGETQYF. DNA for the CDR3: TGTGCCAGCTATCCTACAGGGATGGGAGAGACCCAGTACTTC.

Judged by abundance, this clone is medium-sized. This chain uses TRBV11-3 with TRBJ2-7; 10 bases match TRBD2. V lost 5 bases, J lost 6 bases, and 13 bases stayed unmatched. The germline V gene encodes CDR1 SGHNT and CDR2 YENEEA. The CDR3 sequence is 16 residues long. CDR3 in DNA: TGTGCCAGCAGCCAATCCCGGACTAGCGGCCCTATCGAGCAGTACTTC. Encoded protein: CASSQSRTSGPIEQYF.

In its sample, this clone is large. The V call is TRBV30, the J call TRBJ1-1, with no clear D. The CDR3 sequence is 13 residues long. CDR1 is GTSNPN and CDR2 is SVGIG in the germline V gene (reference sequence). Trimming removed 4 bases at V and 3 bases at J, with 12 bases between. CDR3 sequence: CAWTRPPHTEAFF. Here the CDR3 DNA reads TGTGCCTGGACTCGACCCCCGCACACTGAAGCTTTCTTT.

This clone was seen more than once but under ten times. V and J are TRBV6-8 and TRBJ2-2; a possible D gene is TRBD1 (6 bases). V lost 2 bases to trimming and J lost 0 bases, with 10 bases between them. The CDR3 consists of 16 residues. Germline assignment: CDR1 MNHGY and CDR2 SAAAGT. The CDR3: CASSYAAGANTGELFF. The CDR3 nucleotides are TGTGCCAGCAGTTACGCGGCAGGGGCGAACACCGGGGAGCTGTTTTTT.

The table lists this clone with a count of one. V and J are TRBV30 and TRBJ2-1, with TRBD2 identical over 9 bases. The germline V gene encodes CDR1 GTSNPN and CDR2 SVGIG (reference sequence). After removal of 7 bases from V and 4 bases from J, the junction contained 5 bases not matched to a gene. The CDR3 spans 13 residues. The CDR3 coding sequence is TGTGCCTTGCTTGCGGGGGGGTACAATGAGCAGTTCTTC. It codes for CALLAGGYNEQFF.

CDR3: CASSPPSSGAYNEQFF. For the CDR3, the DNA is TGTGCCAGCTCACCACCGTCTAGCGGGGCCTACAATGAGCAGTTCTTC. The chain has TRBV18 and TRBJ2-1; 9 nucleotides line up with TRBD2. The germline CDR1 and CDR2 sequences are KGHSH and LQKENI. V shed 0 bases and J 2 bases; nucleotides not matched to a gene: 2. The CDR3 spans 16 residues.